This T cell receptor beta chain was observed in a study of blood T cell repertoires in COVID-19. TCRdb's table, derived via immunoSEQ multiplex PCR, lists solely in-frame clones and lacks some. The sample lists around 360,000 clones, around 87% seen once, with around 9.3% in the top ten. Germline-derived CDR1 and CDR2 are SGHRS and YFSETQ. With 0 bases clipped from V and 3 bases from J, the junction kept 0 bases outside the gene matches. This CDR3 has 14 amino acids. As for this clone: At the DNA level, this CDR3 is encoded by other sequences in the same sample as well.

The specimen sequenced was peripheral blood. The receptor was derived from a woman under 40 with COVID-19, enrolled during active disease. The V call is TRBV5-1, the J call TRBJ2-7; 10 nucleotides line up with TRBD1. The CDR3 loop is CASSLGDRGYEQYF. The CDR3 DNA reads as TGCGCCAGCAGCTTGGGGGACAGGGGCTACGAGCAGTACTTC.